These T cell receptor beta chains were read from a single sample in a study of blood T cell repertoires in COVID-19. Using immunoSEQ multiplex PCR, the repertoire was profiled, and TCRdb retains in-frame clones only, with some absent. The data show about 200,000 clones, with 85% seen just once and about 2.5% held by the top ten. The sequenced sample consisted of peripheral blood. These receptors were collected from an older woman with COVID-19, enrolled during active disease. Each CDR3 is given with its conserved first and last residue. D genes are given only for firm matches. Expanded clones get a size class; other rows say once, few or many, or leave the size out.

D gene: NA; J gene: TRBJ2-5; V gene: TRBV20-1; clone size: NA; CDR3 protein: CSASSRETQYF; CDR3 DNA: TGCAGTGCTAGCTCGCGGGAGACCCAGTACTTC
D gene: NA; J gene: TRBJ2-1; V gene: TRBV6-5; clone size: NA; CDR3 protein: CASMEQTFSYNEQFF; CDR3 DNA: TGTGCCAGCATGGAACAGACGTTCTCCTACAATGAGCAGTTCTTC
D gene: NA; J gene: TRBJ1-1; V gene: TRBV7-8; clone size: NA; CDR3 protein: CASSDTDRLGDEAFF; CDR3 DNA: TGTGCCAGCAGCGACACAGACAGGTTGGGGGACGAAGCTTTCTTT
D gene: NA; J gene: TRBJ2-1; V gene: TRBV2; clone size: NA; CDR3 protein: CASSVEGATYNEQFF; CDR3 DNA: TGTGCCAGCTCCGTGGAGGGGGCAACCTACAATGAGCAGTTCTTC
D gene: NA; J gene: TRBJ1-5; V gene: TRBV29-1; clone size: NA; CDR3 protein: CSVQGREGQPQHF; CDR3 DNA: TGCAGCGTCCAGGGGAGGGAGGGGCAGCCCCAGCATTTT
D gene: NA; J gene: TRBJ1-1; V gene: TRBV19; clone size: NA; CDR3 protein: CASRHHPTARGEGRTEAFF; CDR3 DNA: TGTGCCAGTAGACACCACCCCACCGCTCGGGGAGAGGGAAGGACTGAAGCTTTCTTT
D gene: NA; J gene: TRBJ2-3; V gene: TRBV5-4; clone size: NA; CDR3 protein: CASSENFRDTQYF; CDR3 DNA: TGTGCCAGCAGCGAAAATTTCAGGGATACGCAGTATTTT
D gene: NA; J gene: TRBJ2-1; V gene: TRBV19; clone size: NA; CDR3 protein: CASSIEGRSNEQFF; CDR3 DNA: TGTGCCAGTAGTATAGAAGGTAGGAGCAATGAGCAGTTCTTC
D gene: TRBD1; J gene: TRBJ1-1; V gene: TRBV20-1; clone size: NA; CDR3 protein: CSAGTDNEAFF; CDR3 DNA: TGCAGTGCTGGGACAGATAATGAAGCTTTCTTT
D gene: TRBD1; J gene: TRBJ1-2; V gene: TRBV27; clone size: few; CDR3 protein: CASWKQGARVHGYTF; CDR3 DNA: TGTGCCAGTTGGAAACAGGGGGCAAGGGTGCACGGCTACACCTTC
D gene: TRBD1; J gene: TRBJ1-3; V gene: TRBV9; clone size: NA; CDR3 protein: CASSPGQNSGNTIYF; CDR3 DNA: TGTGCCAGCAGCCCGGGACAGAACTCTGGAAACACCATATATTTT
D gene: NA; J gene: TRBJ2-7; V gene: TRBV7-8; clone size: NA; CDR3 protein: CASSLRRLDKYEQYF; CDR3 DNA: TGTGCCAGCAGCCTAAGGAGGCTAGACAAATACGAGCAGTACTTC
D gene: NA; J gene: TRBJ2-1; V gene: TRBV29-1; clone size: NA; CDR3 protein: CSVGAANQVNEQFF; CDR3 DNA: TGCAGCGTTGGAGCGGCTAATCAGGTGAATGAGCAGTTCTTC
D gene: NA; J gene: TRBJ2-1; V gene: TRBV7-3; clone size: NA; CDR3 protein: CASSLMSALVRNEQFF; CDR3 DNA: TGTGCCAGCAGCTTAATGTCCGCCCTGGTGAGGAATGAGCAGTTCTTC
D gene: NA; J gene: TRBJ1-1; V gene: TRBV7-9; clone size: NA; CDR3 protein: CASSSIHGGNTEAFF; CDR3 DNA: TGTGCCAGCAGCTCAATCCACGGGGGTAACACTGAAGCTTTCTTT
D gene: NA; J gene: TRBJ2-1; V gene: TRBV6-2/TRBV6-3; clone size: NA; CDR3 protein: CASNPRGLYNEQFF; CDR3 DNA: TGTGCCAGCAACCCTAGGGGCCTCTACAATGAGCAGTTCTTC
D gene: NA; J gene: TRBJ1-1; V gene: TRBV21-1; clone size: NA; CDR3 protein: CASSNDRGNTEAFF; CDR3 DNA: TGTGCCAGCAGCAACGACAGGGGAAACACTGAAGCTTTCTTT
D gene: NA; J gene: TRBJ1-6; V gene: TRBV5-1; clone size: NA; CDR3 protein: CASSSGILDSPLHF; CDR3 DNA: TGCGCCAGCAGCTCAGGGATTTTGGATTCACCCCTCCACTTT
D gene: NA; J gene: TRBJ1-1; V gene: TRBV19; clone size: NA; CDR3 protein: CASSIVIGQMNTEAFF; CDR3 DNA: TGTGCCAGTAGTATAGTAATTGGACAGATGAACACTGAAGCTTTCTTT
D gene: TRBD2; J gene: TRBJ2-1; V gene: TRBV7-3; clone size: NA; CDR3 protein: CASSTGLAGALTSYNEQFF; CDR3 DNA: TGTGCCAGCAGCACCGGACTAGCGGGGGCCTTAACCTCCTACAATGAGCAGTTCTTC
D gene: NA; J gene: TRBJ1-1; V gene: TRBV18; clone size: NA; CDR3 protein: CASQSRDSNTEAFF; CDR3 DNA: TGTGCCAGTCAATCCAGGGACTCCAACACTGAAGCTTTCTTT
D gene: NA; J gene: TRBJ1-2; V gene: TRBV7-9; clone size: NA; CDR3 protein: CASSLDLGSGYTF; CDR3 DNA: TGTGCCAGCAGCTTGGACCTGGGGAGTGGCTACACCTTC
D gene: TRBD2; J gene: TRBJ2-2; V gene: TRBV18; clone size: NA; CDR3 protein: CASSLSASGRANTGELFF; CDR3 DNA: TGTGCCAGCTCACTTTCGGCTAGCGGGAGAGCGAACACCGGGGAGCTGTTTTTT
D gene: NA; J gene: TRBJ2-7; V gene: TRBV12-3/TRBV12-4; clone size: NA; CDR3 protein: CASSLFYEQYF; CDR3 DNA: TGTGCCAGCAGTCTCTTCTACGAGCAGTACTTC
D gene: NA; J gene: TRBJ2-1; V gene: TRBV29-1; clone size: NA; CDR3 protein: CSVVVVRYNEQFF; CDR3 DNA: TGCAGCGTTGTCGTAGTCAGGTACAATGAGCAGTTCTTC
D gene: TRBD2; J gene: TRBJ2-3; V gene: TRBV15; clone size: NA; CDR3 protein: CATSKGGGGAVNTQYF; CDR3 DNA: TGTGCCACCAGCAAGGGTGGCGGGGGGGCCGTCAATACGCAGTATTTT
D gene: NA; J gene: TRBJ2-2; V gene: TRBV7-2; clone size: NA; CDR3 protein: CASSLNFRGPNTGELFF; CDR3 DNA: TGTGCCAGCAGCTTAAATTTCAGGGGACCGAACACCGGGGAGCTGTTTTTT
D gene: TRBD1; J gene: TRBJ1-1; V gene: TRBV19; clone size: once; CDR3 protein: CASSAAGGSRATEAFF; CDR3 DNA: TGTGCCAGTAGTGCAGCAGGGGGGTCTCGGGCCACTGAAGCTTTCTTT
D gene: NA; J gene: TRBJ1-5; V gene: TRBV7-8; clone size: NA; CDR3 protein: CASSLAFPPGNQPQHF; CDR3 DNA: TGTGCCAGCAGCTTAGCGTTCCCACCGGGGAATCAGCCCCAGCATTTT
D gene: NA; J gene: TRBJ2-2; V gene: TRBV15; clone size: once; CDR3 protein: CATSPRVGSNTGELFF; CDR3 DNA: TGTGCCACCAGCCCCCGGGTCGGATCCAACACCGGGGAGCTGTTTTTT
D gene: NA; J gene: TRBJ1-1; V gene: TRBV6-5; clone size: once; CDR3 protein: CVSIINPGENTEAFF; CDR3 DNA: TGTGTCAGCATTATAAACCCAGGGGAGAACACTGAAGCTTTCTTT
D gene: NA; J gene: TRBJ1-4; V gene: TRBV5-1; clone size: NA; CDR3 protein: CASRDEGGNSGGKLFF; CDR3 DNA: TGCGCCAGCAGGGATGAGGGTGGCAACAGTGGAGGGAAACTGTTTTTT
D gene: TRBD1; J gene: TRBJ1-2; V gene: TRBV6-2/TRBV6-3; clone size: NA; CDR3 protein: CASSYSTGTSYGYTF; CDR3 DNA: TGTGCCAGCAGTTACTCGACAGGGACCAGTTACGGCTACACCTTC
D gene: NA; J gene: TRBJ2-3; V gene: TRBV12-3/TRBV12-4; clone size: NA; CDR3 protein: CASSPRLYDTQYF; CDR3 DNA: TGTGCCAGCAGCCCTCGACTTTATGATACGCAGTATTTT
D gene: TRBD1; J gene: TRBJ1-5; V gene: TRBV7-9; clone size: NA; CDR3 protein: CASSSGTVGNQPQHF; CDR3 DNA: TGTGCCAGCAGCTCCGGGACAGTCGGAAATCAGCCCCAGCATTTT
D gene: NA; J gene: TRBJ2-7; V gene: TRBV7-9; clone size: NA; CDR3 protein: CASSLTLNYEQYF; CDR3 DNA: TGTGCCAGCAGCTTAACCCTAAACTACGAGCAGTACTTC
D gene: TRBD2; J gene: TRBJ2-3; V gene: TRBV30; clone size: NA; CDR3 protein: CAWSVPTSGRNTQYF; CDR3 DNA: TGTGCCTGGAGTGTCCCGACTAGCGGGAGGAATACGCAGTATTTT
D gene: TRBD1; J gene: TRBJ1-2; V gene: TRBV12-3/TRBV12-4; clone size: NA; CDR3 protein: CASRTGRGGYTF; CDR3 DNA: TGTGCCAGTAGGACAGGGAGGGGCGGCTACACCTTC
D gene: NA; J gene: TRBJ2-1; V gene: TRBV18; clone size: NA; CDR3 protein: CASSPRPEGGGEQFF; CDR3 DNA: TGTGCCAGCTCACCACGTCCGGAAGGTGGAGGTGAGCAGTTCTTC
D gene: NA; J gene: TRBJ1-1; V gene: TRBV11-2; clone size: NA; CDR3 protein: CASSLIRGVHTEAFF; CDR3 DNA: TGTGCCAGCAGCTTAATCCGGGGTGTGCACACTGAAGCTTTCTTT
D gene: NA; J gene: TRBJ1-1; V gene: TRBV6-1; clone size: once; CDR3 protein: CASSAGVATEAFF; CDR3 DNA: TGTGCCAGCAGTGCGGGAGTGGCCACTGAAGCTTTCTTT
D gene: NA; J gene: TRBJ2-7; V gene: TRBV6-5; clone size: NA; CDR3 protein: CASSPDTFHEQYF; CDR3 DNA: TGTGCCAGCAGTCCCGACACGTTCCACGAGCAGTACTTC
D gene: NA; J gene: TRBJ1-5; V gene: TRBV4-2; clone size: once; CDR3 protein: CASSLENNSNQPQHF; CDR3 DNA: TGTGCCAGCAGCCTCGAGAATAATAGCAATCAGCCCCAGCATTTT
D gene: TRBD1; J gene: TRBJ1-2; V gene: TRBV5-6; clone size: NA; CDR3 protein: CASSFTGTDYGYTF; CDR3 DNA: TGTGCCAGCAGCTTTACCGGGACAGACTATGGCTACACCTTC
D gene: TRBD1; J gene: TRBJ1-1; V gene: TRBV29-1; clone size: NA; CDR3 protein: CSVVRQGGMNTEAFF; CDR3 DNA: TGCAGCGTTGTGCGACAGGGGGGAATGAACACTGAAGCTTTCTTT
D gene: NA; J gene: TRBJ1-1; V gene: TRBV7-2; clone size: NA; CDR3 protein: CASSLPRLPGAFF; CDR3 DNA: TGTGCCAGCAGCTTACCTCGCCTACCGGGAGCTTTCTTT
D gene: TRBD1; J gene: TRBJ2-1; V gene: TRBV2; clone size: NA; CDR3 protein: CASSEGQGARNEQFF; CDR3 DNA: TGTGCCAGCAGTGAAGGACAGGGGGCGCGGAATGAGCAGTTCTTC
D gene: TRBD2; J gene: TRBJ2-2; V gene: TRBV7-8; clone size: NA; CDR3 protein: CASSWVTSGDRWTTGELFF; CDR3 DNA: TGTGCCAGCAGCTGGGTGACTAGCGGAGATAGATGGACCACCGGGGAGCTGTTTTTT
D gene: NA; J gene: TRBJ1-1; V gene: TRBV4-1; clone size: once; CDR3 protein: CASGEDTEAFF; CDR3 DNA: TGCGCCTCGGGGGAGGACACTGAAGCTTTCTTT
D gene: NA; J gene: TRBJ1-1; V gene: TRBV7-3; clone size: once; CDR3 protein: CASSLKGGISDTEAFF; CDR3 DNA: TGTGCCAGCAGCTTAAAAGGGGGAATATCGGACACTGAAGCTTTCTTT
D gene: NA; J gene: TRBJ1-1; V gene: TRBV29-1; clone size: NA; CDR3 protein: CSVEQRENTEAFF; CDR3 DNA: TGCAGCGTTGAACAACGGGAGAACACTGAAGCTTTCTTT
D gene: TRBD1; J gene: TRBJ2-4; V gene: TRBV18; clone size: NA; CDR3 protein: CASSIPTGLQNIQYF; CDR3 DNA: TGTGCCAGCTCAATCCCGACAGGGTTGCAAAACATTCAGTACTTC
D gene: TRBD1; J gene: TRBJ1-2; V gene: TRBV6-2/TRBV6-3; clone size: once; CDR3 protein: CASSPPILSGTARYGYTF; CDR3 DNA: TGTGCCAGCAGCCCACCGATCCTGTCCGGGACAGCACGCTATGGCTACACCTTC
D gene: NA; J gene: TRBJ1-1; V gene: TRBV6-2/TRBV6-3; clone size: NA; CDR3 protein: CASSPAGKNTEAFF; CDR3 DNA: TGTGCCAGCAGCCCCGCAGGGAAGAACACTGAAGCTTTCTTT
D gene: NA; J gene: TRBJ1-1; V gene: TRBV11-2; clone size: NA; CDR3 protein: CASSLFRVNTEAFF; CDR3 DNA: TGTGCCAGCAGCTTGTTTCGTGTGAACACTGAAGCTTTCTTT